Included here is one T cell receptor beta chain sequence, with context. Its antigen is not identified. The source of the sample is a study of cytomegalovirus exposure and HLA in healthy donors. Looking at the study overall: Around 85 million unique TCR sequences came from HLA-typed donors in an early release. Study observations and caveats: Sequencing artifact likely explains a cluster of highly shared sequence variants. Researchers left out some V segments, among them TRBV6-2 and TRBV6-3, as indistinguishable.

CDR1 and CDR2 from the germline V gene are MNHEY and SMNVEV (reference sequence). Trimming cost V 4 bases and J 2 bases, with 18 bases left between them. There are 16 residues in the CDR3. Primers for the PCR totalled 60 Vbeta and 13 Jbeta. Some clones are missing from TCRdb's copy, which holds only in-frame ones; the method was immunoSEQ multiplex PCR. There are over 120,000 clones in the sample; about 74% occur only once, and 4.3% lies in the top ten. The source is a man aged 18 to 35 in good health and CMV-seropositive. This chain connects TRBV27 to TRBJ2-7; a weak D match, TRBD2 (7 bases). The sample consisted of PBMCs. As DNA, the CDR3 is TGTGCCAGCAGTTCCAGGGTTGGGGGGGGGCCCTACGAGCAGTACTTC. Protein sequence: CASSSRVGGGPYEQYF.